These 14 T cell receptor beta chains came from one sample sequenced in a study of blood T cell repertoires in COVID-19. The method was immunoSEQ multiplex PCR; TCRdb's version includes in-frame clones alone and lacks a portion of them. The sample holds about 100,000 clones, around four fifths seen once. The specimen was peripheral blood. These receptors came from a man in his fifties with active or convalescent COVID-19.

V usage is TRBV4-1 and J usage is TRBJ2-5, with D perhaps TRBD1 (5 bases). Trimming left V 4 bases short and J 5 bases short, with 17 bases between. Germline CDR1 reads MGHRA; CDR2 reads YSYEKL. The CDR3 totals 15 residues. This CDR3 is CASSRESTGDETQYF. The CDR3 DNA reads as TGCGCCAGCAGCCGAGAGAGTACAGGTGATGAGACCCAGTACTTC.

The table lists this clone with a count of one. This chain links TRBV7-2 with TRBJ2-5, with 9 bases lining up with TRBD2. J lost 5 bases, V lost 5 bases, and 15 bases had no gene match. This CDR3 has 17 amino acids. From germline, CDR1 is SGHTA and CDR2 FQGNSA. The CDR3 DNA reads as TGTGCCAGCAGCCTAGGGCTAGCGGGACCCTATAGGGAGACCCAGTACTTC. Translation: CASSLGLAGPYRETQYF.

V gene TRBV3-1 (or the pseudogene TRBV3-2) combines with J gene TRBJ1-2, with 12 bases identical to TRBD1. J was trimmed by 8 bases and V by 7 bases; bases with no gene match: 14. Per germline, CDR1 LGHDT and CDR2 YNNKEL (reference sequence). This CDR3 comprises 16 residues. In nucleotides, the CDR3 is TGTGCCAGCACCCGGGGACAGGGGGCGCGCGGAGGCGGCTACACCTTC. Translation: CASTRGQGARGGGYTF.

The chain couples TRBV2 to TRBJ2-7; 9 nucleotides agree with TRBD1. Germline V CDR1 and CDR2: SNHLY, FYNNEI. Trimming cost V 7 bases and J 2 bases; bases outside gene matches: 9. The CDR3 totals 15 residues. CDR3 nucleotides: TGTGCCAGCAAACGAGATGGGACAGGGACCTACGAGCAGTACTTC. The encoded protein is CASKRDGTGTYEQYF.

The chain combines TRBV11-1 with TRBJ1-2; possible D gene TRBD1, 5 bases. This CDR3 spans 14 amino acids. Germline lookup yields CDR1 SGHAT and CDR2 FQDESV (reference sequence). Trimming pared 2 bases from V and 6 bases from J, leaving 13 bases between. The CDR3 coding sequence is TGTGCCAGCAGCTTACGGGCCAGGGCGGATGGCTACACCTTC. Its translation is CASSLRARADGYTF.

This chain joins TRBV24-1 and TRBJ2-3; D unclear. CDR1 is KGHDR, CDR2 SFDVKD, per germline. This CDR3 is built from 13 residues. The V and J ends lost 0 bases and 6 bases respectively, with 6 bases between them. This CDR3 reads CATSDLRRDTQYF. The CDR3 DNA reads TGTGCCACCAGTGATTTGCGGCGGGATACGCAGTATTTT.

The rearrangement joins TRBV3-1 (or the pseudogene TRBV3-2) to TRBJ1-2; 9 bases agree with TRBD1. CDR1 is LGHDT, CDR2 YNNKEL, per germline (reference sequence). CDR3 length equals 15 residues. V lost 4 bases to trimming and J lost 8 bases; unmatched junction nucleotides: 11. This chain's CDR3 is CASSPTGQGTDGYTF. CDR3 nucleotides: TGTGCCAGCAGCCCAACTGGACAGGGGACGGACGGCTACACCTTC.

This chain joins TRBV5-1 and TRBJ2-7; 8 bases map to TRBD2. Germline V gene sequence: CDR1 SGHRS, CDR2 YFSETQ. V was pared by 0 bases and J by 0 bases, with 5 bases of the junction left unmatched. This CDR3 has 16 residues. CDR3 protein: CASSLGGGRPSYEQYF. DNA of the CDR3: TGCGCCAGCAGCTTGGGGGGCGGGAGGCCCTCCTACGAGCAGTACTTC.

V usage is TRBV5-1 and J usage is TRBJ1-3, with D tentatively TRBD1 (6 bases). The CDR3 extends over 15 amino acids. The germline CDR1 and CDR2 sequences are SGHRS and YFSETQ. Between the trimmed V and J ends, which lost 0 bases and 2 bases, there was a span of 9 bases. The chain's CDR3 is CASSLAGAAGNTIYF. In DNA, the CDR3 is TGCGCCAGCAGCTTGGCAGGGGCGGCTGGAAACACCATATATTTT.

The V gene is TRBV18, the J gene TRBJ2-5; 7 nucleotides agree with TRBD2. Germline V CDR1 and CDR2: KGHSH, LQKENI. The J segment lost 3 bases and the V segment lost 4 bases, leaving 2 bases of the junction unmatched. The CDR3 runs 13 residues. This CDR3 reads CASSRTREETQYF. The CDR3 bases are TGTGCCAGCTCACGGACTAGAGAAGAGACCCAGTACTTC.

The chain uses TRBV7-2 and TRBJ2-5; 7 bases align to TRBD2. This CDR3 is 16 amino acids long. The V gene's germline CDR1 is SGHTA and CDR2 FQGNSA. Germline trimming cut 5 bases from V and 0 bases from J; bases unmatched to any gene: 9. The CDR3 DNA reads as TGTGCCAGCAGCCACCGGGACTACGGGGACCAAGAGACCCAGTACTTC. This codes for CASSHRDYGDQETQYF. Variable domain in full (rest from reference TRBV7-2 and TRBJ2-5): GAGVSQSPSNKVTEKGKDVELRCDPISGHTALYWYRQSLGQGLEFLIYFQGNSAPDKSGLPSDRFSAERTGGSVSTLTIQRTQQEDSAVYLCASSHRDYGDQETQYFGPGTRLLVL.

This chain links TRBV29-1 with TRBJ1-4, with 9 nucleotides matching TRBD1. J gave up 6 bases and V 7 bases, and 3 bases lay outside the gene matches. The CDR3 spans 12 residues. CDR1 and CDR2 (germline): SQVTM, ANQGSEA. In nucleotides, the CDR3 is TGCAGCGGGGGACAGGGTTATGAAAAACTGTTTTTT. Translation: CSGGQGYEKLFF.

V gene TRBV28 combines with J gene TRBJ2-7; unclear D gene. Per germline, CDR1 MDHEN and CDR2 SYDVKM. V lost 8 bases to trimming and J lost 1 base, with 15 bases between them. The CDR3 spans 14 residues. This chain's CDR3 is CASGGWANSYEQYF. CDR3 sequence (DNA): TGTGCCAGCGGTGGGTGGGCTAATTCCTACGAGCAGTACTTC.

The count of this clone is one. J is TRBJ2-2 and V is TRBV19; 11 nucleotides align to TRBD2. V gave up 5 bases and J gave up 2 bases; unmatched junction bases: 4. CDR1 LNHDA and CDR2 SQIVND come from the germline V gene (reference sequence). CDR3 length: 16 amino acids. The CDR3 protein is CASSVTSGSNTGELFF. For the CDR3, the DNA is TGTGCCAGTAGTGTCACTAGCGGGAGTAACACCGGGGAGCTGTTTTTT.